This TCR beta chain originates from a study of prognosis after radiotherapy for stage I lung cancer. Study as a whole: Aged roughly 50 to 85 years, with a median of around 74 years, the patients were about 13 men and about six women. Among several patients the tumors were squamous cell carcinoma, and among over 10 they were adenocarcinoma.

Notes on the study in general: Differences in TRBV and TRBJ gene usage were reportedly observed between patients with and without metastases. Post-treatment Shannon entropy following stereotactic body radiation therapy was lower among patients who developed distant metastases.

This clonotype was observed many times. The antigen remains undetermined. Two-round multiplex PCR, the amplification method, yielded TCR beta CDR3 from genomic DNA. Round one of PCR was performed, and it used primers specific to each TRBV and TRBJ gene. TCRdb passed the multiplex PCR reads through MiXCR, listing each CDR3 protein once. The sample has 30,000 to 35,000 distinct CDR3 sequences; 32% are singletons. The receptor was isolated from a donor over 45 with non-small cell lung cancer. The sequencing used PBMCs, collected before or after stereotactic body radiation therapy (not recorded which).

The CDR3 region has the DNA TGTGCGACTAGCTCCTACAATGAGCAGTTCTTC. Translation gives CATSSYNEQFF. V and J are TRBV3-1 and TRBJ2-1, with D possibly being TRBD2 (6 bases). The CDR3 runs 11 residues. Germline values: CDR1 LGHDT, CDR2 YNNKEL (reference sequence).